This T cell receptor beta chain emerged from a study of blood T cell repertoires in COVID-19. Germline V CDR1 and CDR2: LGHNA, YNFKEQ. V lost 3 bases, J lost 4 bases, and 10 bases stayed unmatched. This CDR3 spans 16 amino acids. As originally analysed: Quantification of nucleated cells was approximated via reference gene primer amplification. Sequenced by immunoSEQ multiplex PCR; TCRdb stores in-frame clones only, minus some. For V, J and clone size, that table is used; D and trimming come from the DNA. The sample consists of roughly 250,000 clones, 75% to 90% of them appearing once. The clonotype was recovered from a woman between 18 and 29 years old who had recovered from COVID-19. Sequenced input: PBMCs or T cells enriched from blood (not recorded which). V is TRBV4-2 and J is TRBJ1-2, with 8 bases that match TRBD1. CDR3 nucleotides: TGTGCCAGCAGCCATCCCCTGGACAGGGAAGGCTATGGCTACACCTTC. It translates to CASSHPLDREGYGYTF.